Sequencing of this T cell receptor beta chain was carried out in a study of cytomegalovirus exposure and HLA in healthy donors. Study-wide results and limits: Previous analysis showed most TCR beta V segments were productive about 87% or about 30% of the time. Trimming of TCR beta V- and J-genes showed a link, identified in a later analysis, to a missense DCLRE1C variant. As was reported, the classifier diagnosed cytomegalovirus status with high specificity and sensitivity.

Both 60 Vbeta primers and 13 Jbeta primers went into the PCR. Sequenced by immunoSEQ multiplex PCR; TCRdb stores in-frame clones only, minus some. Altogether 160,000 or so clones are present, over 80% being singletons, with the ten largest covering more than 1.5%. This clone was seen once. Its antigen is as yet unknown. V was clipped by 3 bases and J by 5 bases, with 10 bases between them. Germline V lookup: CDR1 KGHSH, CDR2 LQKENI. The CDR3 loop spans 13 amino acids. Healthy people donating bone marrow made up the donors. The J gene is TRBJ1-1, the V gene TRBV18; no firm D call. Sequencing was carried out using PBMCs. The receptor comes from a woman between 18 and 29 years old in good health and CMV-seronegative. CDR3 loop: CASSPEVRTEAFF. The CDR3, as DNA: TGTGCCAGCTCACCGGAGGTGCGTACTGAAGCTTTCTTT.